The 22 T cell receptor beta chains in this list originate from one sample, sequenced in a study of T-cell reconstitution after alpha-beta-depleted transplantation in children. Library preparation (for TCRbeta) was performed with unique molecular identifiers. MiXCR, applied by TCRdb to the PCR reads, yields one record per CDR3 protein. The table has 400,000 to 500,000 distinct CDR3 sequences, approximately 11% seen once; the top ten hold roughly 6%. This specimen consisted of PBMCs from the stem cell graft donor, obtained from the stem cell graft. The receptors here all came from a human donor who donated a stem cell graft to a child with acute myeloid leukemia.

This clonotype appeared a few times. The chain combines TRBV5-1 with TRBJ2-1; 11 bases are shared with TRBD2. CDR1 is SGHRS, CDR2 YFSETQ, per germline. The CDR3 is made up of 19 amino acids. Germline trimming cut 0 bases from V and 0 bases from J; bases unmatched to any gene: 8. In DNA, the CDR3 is TGCGCCAGCAGCTTGGATACTAGCGGGGGTATTAGCTCCTACAATGAGCAGTTCTTC. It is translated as CASSLDTSGGISSYNEQFF.

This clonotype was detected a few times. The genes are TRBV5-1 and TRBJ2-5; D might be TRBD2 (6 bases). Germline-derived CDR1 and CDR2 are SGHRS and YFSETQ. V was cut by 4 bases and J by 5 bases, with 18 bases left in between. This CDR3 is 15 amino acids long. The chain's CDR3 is CASSPGGDSFETQYF. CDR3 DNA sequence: TGCGCCAGCAGCCCCGGAGGGGATTCCTTCGAGACCCAGTACTTC. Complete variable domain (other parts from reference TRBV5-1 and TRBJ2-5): KAGVTQTPRYLIKTRGQQVTLSCSPISGHRSVSWYQQTPGQGLQFLFEYFSETQRNKGNFPGRFSGRQFSNSRSEMNVSTLELGDSALYLCASSPGGDSFETQYFGPGTRLLVL.

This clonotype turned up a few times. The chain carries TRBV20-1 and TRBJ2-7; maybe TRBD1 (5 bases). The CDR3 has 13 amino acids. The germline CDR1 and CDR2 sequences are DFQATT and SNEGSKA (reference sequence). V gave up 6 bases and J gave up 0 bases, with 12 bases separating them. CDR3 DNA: TGCAGTGCAAGACGACAGAGCTCCTACGAGCAGTACGTC. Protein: CSARRQSSYEQYV.

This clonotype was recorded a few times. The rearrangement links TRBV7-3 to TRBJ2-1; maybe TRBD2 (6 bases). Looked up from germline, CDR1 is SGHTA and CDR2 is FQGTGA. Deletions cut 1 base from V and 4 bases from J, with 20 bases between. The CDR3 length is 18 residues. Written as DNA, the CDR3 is TGTGCCAGCAGCTTAATGGGCGGGAAGGGGCTCTTATACAATGAGCAGTTCTTC. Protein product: CASSLMGGKGLLYNEQFF.

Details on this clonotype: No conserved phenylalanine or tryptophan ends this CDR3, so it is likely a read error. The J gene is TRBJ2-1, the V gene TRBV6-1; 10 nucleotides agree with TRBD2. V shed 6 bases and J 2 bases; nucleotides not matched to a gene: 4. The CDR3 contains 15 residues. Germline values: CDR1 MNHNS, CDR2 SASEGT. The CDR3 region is CASRLAGQTYNEQFI. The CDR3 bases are TGTGCCAGCAGACTAGCGGGGCAGACCTACAATGAGCAGTTCATC.

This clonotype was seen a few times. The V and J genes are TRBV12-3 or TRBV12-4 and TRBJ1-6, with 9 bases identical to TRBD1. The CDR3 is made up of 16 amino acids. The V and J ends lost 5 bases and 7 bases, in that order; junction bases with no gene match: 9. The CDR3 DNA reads TGTGCCAGCAGTAAATCACAGGGGGCAGAGAATTCACCCCTCCACTTT. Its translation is CASSKSQGAENSPLHF.

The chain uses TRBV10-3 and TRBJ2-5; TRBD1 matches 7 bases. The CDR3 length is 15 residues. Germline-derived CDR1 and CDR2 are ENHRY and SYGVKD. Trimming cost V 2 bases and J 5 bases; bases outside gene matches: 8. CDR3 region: CAISEARGRSETQYF. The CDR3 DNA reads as TGTGCCATCAGTGAGGCGAGGGGGCGCTCGGAGACCCAGTACTTC.

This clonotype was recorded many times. The CDR3 DNA is TGTGCCAGCAGCAGTGGGCAGTACTTC. As protein: CASSSGQYF. This chain uses TRBV21-1 with TRBJ2-7. TRBV21-1 is annotated as a pseudogene. This CDR3 comprises 9 residues.

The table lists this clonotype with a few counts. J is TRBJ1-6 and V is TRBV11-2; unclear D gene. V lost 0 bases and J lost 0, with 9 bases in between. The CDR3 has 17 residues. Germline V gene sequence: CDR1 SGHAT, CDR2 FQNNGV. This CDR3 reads CASSLDHGVSYNSPLHF. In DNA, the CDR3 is TGTGCCAGCAGCTTAGATCACGGGGTCTCCTATAATTCACCCCTCCACTTT.

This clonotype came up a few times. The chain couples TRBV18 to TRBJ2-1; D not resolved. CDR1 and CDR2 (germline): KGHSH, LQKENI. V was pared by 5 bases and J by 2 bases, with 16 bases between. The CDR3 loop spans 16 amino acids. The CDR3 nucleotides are TGTGCCAGCTCAGGACCGAACCGAGCTCCCTACAATGAGCAGTTCTTC. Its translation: CASSGPNRAPYNEQFF.

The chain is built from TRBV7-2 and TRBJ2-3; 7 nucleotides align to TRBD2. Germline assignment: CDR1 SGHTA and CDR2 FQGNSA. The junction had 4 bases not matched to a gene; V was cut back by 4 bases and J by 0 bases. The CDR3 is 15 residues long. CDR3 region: CASSSLAFSTDTQYF. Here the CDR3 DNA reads TGTGCCAGCAGCTCACTAGCGTTTAGCACAGATACGCAGTATTTT.

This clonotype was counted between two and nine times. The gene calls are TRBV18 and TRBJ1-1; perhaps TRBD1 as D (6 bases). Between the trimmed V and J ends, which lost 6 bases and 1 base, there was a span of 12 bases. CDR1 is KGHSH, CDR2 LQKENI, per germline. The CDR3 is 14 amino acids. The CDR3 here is CASSGGQKNTEAFF. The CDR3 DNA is TGTGCCAGCTCGGGAGGACAGAAGAACACTGAAGCTTTCTTT.

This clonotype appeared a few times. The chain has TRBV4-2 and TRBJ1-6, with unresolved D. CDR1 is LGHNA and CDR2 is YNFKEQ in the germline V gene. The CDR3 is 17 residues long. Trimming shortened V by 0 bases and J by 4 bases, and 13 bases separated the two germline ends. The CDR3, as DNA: TGTGCCAGCAGCCAAGATCTGGTCAGGCATTATAATTCACCCCTCCACTTT. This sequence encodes CASSQDLVRHYNSPLHF.

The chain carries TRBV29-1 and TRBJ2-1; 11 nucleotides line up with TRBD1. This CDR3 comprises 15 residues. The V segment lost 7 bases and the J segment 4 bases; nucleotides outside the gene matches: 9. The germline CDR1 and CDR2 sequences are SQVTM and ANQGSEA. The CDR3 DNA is TGCAGCGCCTTAAAAGGGACAGGGGGTTACAATGAGCAGTTCTTC. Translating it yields CSALKGTGGYNEQFF.

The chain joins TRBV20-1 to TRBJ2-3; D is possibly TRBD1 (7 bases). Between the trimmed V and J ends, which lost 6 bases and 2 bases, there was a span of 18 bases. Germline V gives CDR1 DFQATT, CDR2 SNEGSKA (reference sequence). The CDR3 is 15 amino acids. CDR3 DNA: TGCAGTGCAGTACACAGGGGACTGACCACAGATACGCAGTATTTT. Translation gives CSAVHRGLTTDTQYF.

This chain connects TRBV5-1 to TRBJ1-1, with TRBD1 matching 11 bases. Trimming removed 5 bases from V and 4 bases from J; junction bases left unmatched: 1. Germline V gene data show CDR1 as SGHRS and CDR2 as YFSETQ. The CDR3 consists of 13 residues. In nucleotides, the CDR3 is TGCGCCAGCAGGGACAGGGGGCCCACTGAAGCTTTCTTT. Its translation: CASRDRGPTEAFF.

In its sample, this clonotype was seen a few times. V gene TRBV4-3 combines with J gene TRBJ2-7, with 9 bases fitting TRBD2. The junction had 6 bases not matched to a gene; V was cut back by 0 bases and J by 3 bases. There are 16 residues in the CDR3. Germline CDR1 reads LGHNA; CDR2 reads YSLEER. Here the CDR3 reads CASSQDLVAGDYEQYF. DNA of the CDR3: TGCGCCAGCAGCCAAGATTTGGTAGCGGGAGACTACGAGCAGTACTTC.

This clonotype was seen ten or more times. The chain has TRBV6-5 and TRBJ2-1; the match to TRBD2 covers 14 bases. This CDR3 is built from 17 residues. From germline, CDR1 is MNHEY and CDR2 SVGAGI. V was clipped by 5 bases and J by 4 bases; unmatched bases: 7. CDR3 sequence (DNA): TGTGCCAGCAGTCAGAGACTAGCGGGAGGGAAATACAATGAGCAGTTCTTC. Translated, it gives CASSQRLAGGKYNEQFF.

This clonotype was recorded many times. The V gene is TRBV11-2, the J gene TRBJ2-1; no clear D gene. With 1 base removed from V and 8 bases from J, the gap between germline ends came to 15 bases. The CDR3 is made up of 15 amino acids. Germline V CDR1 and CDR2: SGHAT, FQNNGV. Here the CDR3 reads CASSLGRTPRDEQFF. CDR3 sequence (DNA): TGTGCCAGCAGCTTAGGGCGGACCCCTCGGGATGAGCAGTTCTTC.

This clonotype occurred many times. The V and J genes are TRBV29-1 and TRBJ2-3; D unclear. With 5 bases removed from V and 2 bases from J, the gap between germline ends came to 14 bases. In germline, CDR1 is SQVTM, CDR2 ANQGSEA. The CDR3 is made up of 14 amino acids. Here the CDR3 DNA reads TGCAGCGTTTCTTCAGGAGTATCCACAGATACGCAGTATTTT. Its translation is CSVSSGVSTDTQYF.

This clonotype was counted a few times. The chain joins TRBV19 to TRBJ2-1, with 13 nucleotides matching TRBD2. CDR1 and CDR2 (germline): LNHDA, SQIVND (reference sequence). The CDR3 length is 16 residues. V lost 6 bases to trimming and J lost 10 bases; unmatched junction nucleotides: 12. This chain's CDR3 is CASSKSVLAGGGEQFF. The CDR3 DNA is TGTGCCAGTAGCAAATCGGTACTAGCGGGGGGGGGCGAGCAGTTCTTC.

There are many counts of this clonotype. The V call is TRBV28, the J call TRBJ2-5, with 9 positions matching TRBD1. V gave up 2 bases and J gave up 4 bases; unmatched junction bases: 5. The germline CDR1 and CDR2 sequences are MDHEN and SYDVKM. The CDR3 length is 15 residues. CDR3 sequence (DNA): TGTGCCAGCAGTTTAGCGGGACAGGGAGTAGAGACCCAGTACTTC. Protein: CASSLAGQGVETQYF.